This T cell receptor (beta chain) was documented in a study of blood T cell repertoires in COVID-19. As for the study in general: T cells, B-cell-depleted T cells, or PBMCs provided the cDNA or gDNA that served as material.

Germline assignment: CDR1 LGHDT and CDR2 YNNKEL (reference sequence). After removal of 2 bases from V and 4 bases from J, the junction contained 9 bases not matched to a gene. This CDR3 contains 17 residues. Original handling: Estimated nucleated cell counts came from reference gene primer amplification. Profiling relied on immunoSEQ multiplex PCR, and the TCRdb table lists in-frame clones only, not all of them. Clone size and V and J calls were adopted from that table, with D and trimming inferred from the DNA. Of 150,000 to 200,000 clones in the sample, approximately 95% were seen once. This sequence originates from a woman in her sixties with COVID-19, enrolled during active disease. Material: peripheral blood. The J gene is TRBJ2-2, the V gene TRBV3-1 (or the pseudogene TRBV3-2), with 8 bases aligning to TRBD1. CDR3 in DNA: TGTGCCAGCAGCCAATGGACAGGGCCTACTCGCACCGGGGAGCTGTTTTTT. Translating it yields CASSQWTGPTRTGELFF.